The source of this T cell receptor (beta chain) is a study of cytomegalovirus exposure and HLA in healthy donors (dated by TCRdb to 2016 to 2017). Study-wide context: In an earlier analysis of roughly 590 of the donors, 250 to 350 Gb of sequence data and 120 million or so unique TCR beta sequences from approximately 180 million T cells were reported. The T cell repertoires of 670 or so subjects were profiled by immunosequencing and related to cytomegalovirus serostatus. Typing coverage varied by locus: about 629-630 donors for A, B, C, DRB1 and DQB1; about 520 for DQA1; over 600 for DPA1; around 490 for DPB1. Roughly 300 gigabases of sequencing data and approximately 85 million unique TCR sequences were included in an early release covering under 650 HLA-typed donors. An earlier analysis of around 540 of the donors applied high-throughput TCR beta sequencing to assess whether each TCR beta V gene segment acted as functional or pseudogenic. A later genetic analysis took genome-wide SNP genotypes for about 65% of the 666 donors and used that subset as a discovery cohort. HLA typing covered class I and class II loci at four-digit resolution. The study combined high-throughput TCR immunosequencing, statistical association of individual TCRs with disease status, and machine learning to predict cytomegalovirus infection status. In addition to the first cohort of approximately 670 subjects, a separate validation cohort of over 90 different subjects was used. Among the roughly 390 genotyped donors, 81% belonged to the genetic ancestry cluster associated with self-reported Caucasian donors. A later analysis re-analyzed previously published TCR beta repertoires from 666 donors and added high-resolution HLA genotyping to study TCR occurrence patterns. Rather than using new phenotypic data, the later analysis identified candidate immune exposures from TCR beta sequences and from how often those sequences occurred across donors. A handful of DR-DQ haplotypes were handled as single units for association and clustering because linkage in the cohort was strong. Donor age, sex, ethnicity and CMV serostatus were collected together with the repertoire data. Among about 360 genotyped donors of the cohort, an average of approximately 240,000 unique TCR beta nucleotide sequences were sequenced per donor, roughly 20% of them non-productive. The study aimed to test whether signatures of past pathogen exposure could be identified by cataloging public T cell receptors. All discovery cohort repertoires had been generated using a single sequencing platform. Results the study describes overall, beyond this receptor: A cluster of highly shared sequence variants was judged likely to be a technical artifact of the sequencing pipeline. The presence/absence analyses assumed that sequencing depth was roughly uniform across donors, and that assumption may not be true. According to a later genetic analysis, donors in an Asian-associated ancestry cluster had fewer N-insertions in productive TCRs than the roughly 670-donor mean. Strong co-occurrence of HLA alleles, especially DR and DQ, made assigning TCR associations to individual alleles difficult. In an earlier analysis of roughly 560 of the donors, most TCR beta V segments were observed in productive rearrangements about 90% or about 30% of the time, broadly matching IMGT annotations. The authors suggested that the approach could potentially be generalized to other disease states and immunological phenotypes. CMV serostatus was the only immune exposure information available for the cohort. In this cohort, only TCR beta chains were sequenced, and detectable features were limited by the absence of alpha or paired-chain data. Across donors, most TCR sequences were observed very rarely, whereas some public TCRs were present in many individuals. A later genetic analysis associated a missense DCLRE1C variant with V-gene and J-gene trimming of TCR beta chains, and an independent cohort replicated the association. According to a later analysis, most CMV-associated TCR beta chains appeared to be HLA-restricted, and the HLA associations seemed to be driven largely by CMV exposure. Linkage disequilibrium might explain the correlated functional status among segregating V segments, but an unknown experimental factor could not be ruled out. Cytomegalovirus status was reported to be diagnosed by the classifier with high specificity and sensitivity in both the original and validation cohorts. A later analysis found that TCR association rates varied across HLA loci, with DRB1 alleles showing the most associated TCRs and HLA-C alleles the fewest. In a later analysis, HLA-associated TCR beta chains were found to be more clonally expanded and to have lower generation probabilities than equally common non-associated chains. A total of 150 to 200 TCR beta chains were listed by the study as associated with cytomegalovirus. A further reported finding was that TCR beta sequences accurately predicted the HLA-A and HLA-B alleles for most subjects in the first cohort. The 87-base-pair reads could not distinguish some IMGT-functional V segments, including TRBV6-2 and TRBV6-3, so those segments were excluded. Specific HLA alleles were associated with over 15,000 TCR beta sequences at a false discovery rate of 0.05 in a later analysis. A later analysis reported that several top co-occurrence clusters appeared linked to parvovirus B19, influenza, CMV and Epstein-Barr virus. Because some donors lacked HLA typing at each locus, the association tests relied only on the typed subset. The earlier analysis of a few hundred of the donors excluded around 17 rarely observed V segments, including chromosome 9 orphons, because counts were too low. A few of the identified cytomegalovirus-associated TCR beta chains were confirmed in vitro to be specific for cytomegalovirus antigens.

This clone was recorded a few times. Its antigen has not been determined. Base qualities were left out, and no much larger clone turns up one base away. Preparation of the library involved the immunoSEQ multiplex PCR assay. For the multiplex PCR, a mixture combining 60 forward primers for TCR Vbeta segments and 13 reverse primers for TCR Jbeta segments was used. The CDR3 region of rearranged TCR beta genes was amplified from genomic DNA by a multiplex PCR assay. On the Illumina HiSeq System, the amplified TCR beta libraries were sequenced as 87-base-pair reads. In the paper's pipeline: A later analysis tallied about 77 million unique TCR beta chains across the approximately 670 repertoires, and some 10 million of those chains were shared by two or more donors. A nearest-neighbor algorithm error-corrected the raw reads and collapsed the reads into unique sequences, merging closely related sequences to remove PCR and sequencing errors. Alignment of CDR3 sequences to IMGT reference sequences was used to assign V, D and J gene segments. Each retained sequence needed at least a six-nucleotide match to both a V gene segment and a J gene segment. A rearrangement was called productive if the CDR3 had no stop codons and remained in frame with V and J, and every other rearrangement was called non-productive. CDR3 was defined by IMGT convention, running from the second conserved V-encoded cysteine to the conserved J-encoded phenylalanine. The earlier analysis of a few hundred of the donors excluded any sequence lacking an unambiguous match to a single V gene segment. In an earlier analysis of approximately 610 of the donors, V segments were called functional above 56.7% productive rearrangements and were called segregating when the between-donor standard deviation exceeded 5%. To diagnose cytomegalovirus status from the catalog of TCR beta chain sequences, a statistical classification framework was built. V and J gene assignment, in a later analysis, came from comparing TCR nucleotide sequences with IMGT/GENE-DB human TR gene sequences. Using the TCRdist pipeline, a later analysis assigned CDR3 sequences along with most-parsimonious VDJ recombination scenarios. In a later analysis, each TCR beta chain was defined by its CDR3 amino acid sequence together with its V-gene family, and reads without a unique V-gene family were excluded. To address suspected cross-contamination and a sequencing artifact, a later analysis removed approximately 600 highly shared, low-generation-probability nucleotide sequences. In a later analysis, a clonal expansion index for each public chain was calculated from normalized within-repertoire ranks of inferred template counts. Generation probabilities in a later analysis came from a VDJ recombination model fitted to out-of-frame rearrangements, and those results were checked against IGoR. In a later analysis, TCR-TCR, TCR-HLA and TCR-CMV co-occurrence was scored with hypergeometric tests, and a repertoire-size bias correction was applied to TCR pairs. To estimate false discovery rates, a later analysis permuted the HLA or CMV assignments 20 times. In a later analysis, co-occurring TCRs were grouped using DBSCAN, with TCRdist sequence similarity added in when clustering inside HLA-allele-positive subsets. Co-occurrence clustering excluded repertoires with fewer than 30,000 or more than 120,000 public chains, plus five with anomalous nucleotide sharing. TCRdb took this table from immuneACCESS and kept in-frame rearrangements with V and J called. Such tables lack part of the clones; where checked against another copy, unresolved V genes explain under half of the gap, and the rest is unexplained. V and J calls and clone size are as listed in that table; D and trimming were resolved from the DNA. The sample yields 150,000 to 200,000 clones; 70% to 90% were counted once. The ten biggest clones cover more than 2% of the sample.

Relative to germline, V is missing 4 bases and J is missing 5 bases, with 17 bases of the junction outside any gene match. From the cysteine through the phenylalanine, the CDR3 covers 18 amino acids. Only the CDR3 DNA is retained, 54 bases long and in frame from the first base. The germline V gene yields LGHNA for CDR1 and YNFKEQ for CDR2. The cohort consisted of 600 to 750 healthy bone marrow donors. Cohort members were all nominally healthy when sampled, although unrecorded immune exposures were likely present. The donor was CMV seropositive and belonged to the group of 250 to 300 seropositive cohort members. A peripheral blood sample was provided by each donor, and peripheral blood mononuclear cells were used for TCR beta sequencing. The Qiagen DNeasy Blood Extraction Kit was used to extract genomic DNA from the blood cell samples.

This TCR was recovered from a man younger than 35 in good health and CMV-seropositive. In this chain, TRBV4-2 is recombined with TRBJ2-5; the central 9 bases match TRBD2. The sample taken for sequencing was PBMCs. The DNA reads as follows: TGTGCCAGCAGCCCCCAGATTATGGTAGCGGGGGCGTGGGAGACCCAGTACTTC. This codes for CASSPQIMVAGAWETQYF.